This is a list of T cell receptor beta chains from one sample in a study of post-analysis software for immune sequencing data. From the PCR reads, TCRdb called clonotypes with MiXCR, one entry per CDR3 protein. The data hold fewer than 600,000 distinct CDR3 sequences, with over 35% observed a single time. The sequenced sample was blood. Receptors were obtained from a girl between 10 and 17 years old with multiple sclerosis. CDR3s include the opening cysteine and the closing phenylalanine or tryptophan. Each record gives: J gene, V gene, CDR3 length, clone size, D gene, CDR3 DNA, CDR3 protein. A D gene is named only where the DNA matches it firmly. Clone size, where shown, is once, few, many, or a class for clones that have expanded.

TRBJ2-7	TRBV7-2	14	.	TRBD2	TGTGCCAGCAGCTTAGCGCGGGGGGGTTACGAGCAGTACTTC	CASSLARGGYEQYF
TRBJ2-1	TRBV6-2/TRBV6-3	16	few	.	TGTGCCAGCACCCAGGGGAAGACCTCCTACTACAATGAGCAGTTCTTC	CASTQGKTSYYNEQFF
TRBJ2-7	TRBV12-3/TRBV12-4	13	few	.	TGTGCCAGCAGTTTCGGCGGGGTCTACGAGCAGTACTTC	CASSFGGVYEQYF
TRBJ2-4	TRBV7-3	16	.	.	TGTGCCAGCAGTCCGAGGGGGGGACTCCTCAATGGGGAGCAGTACTTC	CASSPRGGLLNGEQYF
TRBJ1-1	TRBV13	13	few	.	TGTGCCAGCAGTCGTGGGTTGGACACTGAAGCTTTCTTT	CASSRGLDTEAFF
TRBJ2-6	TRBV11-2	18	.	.	TGTGCCGGCAGTCAGAGGGTTGCGGGGATCTCTGGGGCCAACGTCCTGACTTTC	CAGSQRVAGISGANVLTF
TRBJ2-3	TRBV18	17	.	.	TGTGCCAGCTCGGGCAGGTGGCAGGGGAAGAGGACAGATACGCAGTATTTT	CASSGRWQGKRTDTQYF
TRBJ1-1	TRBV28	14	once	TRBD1	TGTGCCAGCACCGTAGCAACAGGGGGGCCTGAAGCTTTCTTT	CASTVATGGPEAFF
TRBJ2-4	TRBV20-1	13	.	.	TGCAGTGCAACCGGGACAGCCAAAAACATTCAGTACTTC	CSATGTAKNIQYF
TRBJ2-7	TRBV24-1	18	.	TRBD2	TGTGCCACCAGTTGGGCGGCTAGCGGGAGTACGGCGGGAAACGAGCAGTACTTC	CATSWAASGSTAGNEQYF
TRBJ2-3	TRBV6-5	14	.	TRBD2	TGTGCCAGCAGTCTAGCGGGGCGGGGGGATACGCAGTATTTT	CASSLAGRGDTQYF
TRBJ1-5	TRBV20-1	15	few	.	TGCAGTGCTAGTGCAGGGGAATATAGCAATCAGCCCCAGCATTTT	CSASAGEYSNQPQHF
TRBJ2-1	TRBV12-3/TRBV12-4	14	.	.	TGTGCCAGCACCGTGGCGGACATTGACAATGAGCAGTTCTTC	CASTVADIDNEQFF
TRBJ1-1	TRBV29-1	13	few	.	TGCAGCGTTTCCCCTTTCAGGAACACTGAAGCTTTCTTT	CSVSPFRNTEAFF
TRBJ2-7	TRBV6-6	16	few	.	TGTGCCAGCAGTTACTCGAACTCTCAGGCATCCTACGAGCAGTACTTC	CASSYSNSQASYEQYF
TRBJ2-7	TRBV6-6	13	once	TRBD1	TGTGCCAGCAGAACCGGGACAGGTACCGAGCAGTACTTC	CASRTGTGTEQYF
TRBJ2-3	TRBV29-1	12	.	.	TGCAGCGTTGAAGGGAGCACAGATACGCAGTATTTT	CSVEGSTDTQYF
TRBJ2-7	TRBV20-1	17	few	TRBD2	TGCAGTGCCCAACTAGCGGGAGAAGCTATTATGTCCTACGAGCAGTACTTC	CSAQLAGEAIMSYEQYF
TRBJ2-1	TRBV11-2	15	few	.	TGTGCCAGCAGCTTTGGGGGGTACGCGGGCAATGAGCAGTTCTTC	CASSFGGYAGNEQFF
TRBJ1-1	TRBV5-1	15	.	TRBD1	TGCGCCAGCAGCACCGGGACAGGGATGAACACTGAAGCTTTCTTT	CASSTGTGMNTEAFF
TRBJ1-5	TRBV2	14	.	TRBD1	TGTGCCAGCAGGGACGGGACAGATAATCAGCCCCAGCATTTT	CASRDGTDNQPQHF
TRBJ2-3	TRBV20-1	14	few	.	TGCAGTGCTAAAGGGTTGAGAATCGCAGATACGCAGTATTTT	CSAKGLRIADTQYF
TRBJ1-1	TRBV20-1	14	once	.	TGCAGTGTACAACCCCGGGCCTTGAACACTGAAGCTTTCTTT	CSVQPRALNTEAFF
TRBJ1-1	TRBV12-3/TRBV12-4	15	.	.	TGTGCCAGCAGTCCCAGTCTTATTCTGGGCACTGAAGCTTTCTTT	CASSPSLILGTEAFF
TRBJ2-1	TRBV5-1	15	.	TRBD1	TGCGCCAGCAGCTTGCTGACAGGGACCTACAATGAGCAGTTCTTC	CASSLLTGTYNEQFF
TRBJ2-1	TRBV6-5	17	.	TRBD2	TGTGCCAGCAGTTCAGTTCCGGGACTAGCGGGACCAGATGAGCAGTTCTTC	CASSSVPGLAGPDEQFF
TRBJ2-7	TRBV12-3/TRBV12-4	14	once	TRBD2	TGTGCCAGCAGTTGGCGGGAGGGTAGCCACGAGCAGTACTTC	CASSWREGSHEQYF
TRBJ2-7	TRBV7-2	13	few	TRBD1	TGTGCCAGCAGCACAACAGGGGTCTACGAGCAGTACTTC	CASSTTGVYEQYF
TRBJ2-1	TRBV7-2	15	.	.	TGTGCCAGCGGTAGGGAGCCTCTTCAGAACAATGAGCAGTTCTTC	CASGREPLQNNEQFF
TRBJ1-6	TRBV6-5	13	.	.	TGTGCCAGCAGTTACTCAGCCAATTCACCCCTCCACTTT	CASSYSANSPLHF
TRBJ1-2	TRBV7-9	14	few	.	TGTGCCAGCAGCTTAGCCGGGACGGCGGATGGCTACACCTTC	CASSLAGTADGYTF
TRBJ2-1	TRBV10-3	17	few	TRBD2	TGTGCCATCAGTGAGTCGAGGTCTAGCGGGCACTACAATGAGCAGTTCTTC	CAISESRSSGHYNEQFF
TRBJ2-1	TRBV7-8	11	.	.	TGTGCCAGCTTCTTTAGGGGCGGCCCGTTCTTC	CASFFRGGPFF
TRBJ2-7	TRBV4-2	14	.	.	TGTGCCAGCAGCCAAGAAGGGACTCTAGGGGAGCAGTACTTC	CASSQEGTLGEQYF
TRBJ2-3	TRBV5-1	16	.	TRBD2	TGCGCCAGCAGCTTGGCTCTAGCGGGGCCCACAGATACGCAGTATTTT	CASSLALAGPTDTQYF
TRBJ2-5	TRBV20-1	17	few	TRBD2	TGCAGTGCTAGAGGGGGGACTAGCGGGACAACTCAAGAGACCCAGTACTTC	CSARGGTSGTTQETQYF
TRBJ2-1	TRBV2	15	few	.	TGTGCCAGCAGCGATGGCTTTCGAGACTACAATGAGCAGTTCTTC	CASSDGFRDYNEQFF